This T cell receptor beta chain was captured in a study of blood T cell repertoires in COVID-19. Study summary: Samples came from the United States, Italy and Spain, spanning acute and convalescent COVID-19. The cDNA or gDNA used as material had been derived from T cells, B-cell-depleted T cells, or PBMCs.

How the authors handled the data: Quantification of nucleated cells was approximated via reference gene primer amplification. This table comes from immunoSEQ multiplex PCR, and its TCRdb copy is limited to in-frame clones, with some not included. V, J and clone size were drawn from that table, and D and trimming were deduced from the DNA. The sample gives some 200,000 clones, approximately 86% of which show up once; less than 3.5% is in the top ten. The source is a man aged 35 to 55 with active or convalescent COVID-19. The sample comprised peripheral blood.

The CDR3 nucleotides read TGTGCCAGCAAGTTCCACGGAGAGAAACAGTACTTC. This encodes CASKFHGEKQYF. This chain connects TRBV25-1 to TRBJ2-7; D call uncertain. This CDR3 comprises 12 residues. V was cut by 7 bases and J by 10 bases, with 17 bases left in between. Germline V gene sequence: CDR1 MGHDK, CDR2 SYGVNS.